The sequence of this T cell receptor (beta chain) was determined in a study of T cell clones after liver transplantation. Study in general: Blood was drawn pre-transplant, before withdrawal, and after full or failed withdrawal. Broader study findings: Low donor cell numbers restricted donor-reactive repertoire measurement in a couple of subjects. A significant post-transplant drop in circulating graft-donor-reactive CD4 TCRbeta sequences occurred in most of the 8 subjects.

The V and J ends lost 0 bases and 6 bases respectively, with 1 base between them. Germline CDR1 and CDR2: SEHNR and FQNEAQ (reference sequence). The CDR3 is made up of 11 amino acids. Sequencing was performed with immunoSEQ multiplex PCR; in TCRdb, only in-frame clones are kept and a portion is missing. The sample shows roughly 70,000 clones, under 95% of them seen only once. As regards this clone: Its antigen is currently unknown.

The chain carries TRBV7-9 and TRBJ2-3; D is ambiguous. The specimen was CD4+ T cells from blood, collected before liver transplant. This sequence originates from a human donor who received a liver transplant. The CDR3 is CASSLADTQYF. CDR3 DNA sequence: TGTGCCAGCAGCTTAGCGGATACGCAGTATTTT.